What follows is one TCR beta chain and its context. Here immunoSEQ multiplex PCR was the method, and the copy in TCRdb shows in-frame clones only, minus some. The table records approximately 530,000 clones, 90% to 97% of them present only once. This entry belongs to a study of shared clonotypes between healthy human individuals. With 3 bases removed from V and 2 bases from J, the gap between germline ends came to 11 bases. Germline V gives CDR1 LNHNV, CDR2 YYDKDF (reference sequence). The CDR3 runs 15 residues. Sequenced: naive CD4+ T cells sorted from blood. Described subset: CD45RA+ positively selected. This receptor was taken from a woman aged 25 to 39 in good health. This rearrangement joins TRBV15 to TRBJ1-3; D gene uncertain. The CDR3 here is CATSSPIGPGNTIYF. The CDR3 DNA sequence: TGTGCCACCAGCAGCCCTATTGGACCTGGAAACACCATATATTTT.